This TCR beta chain was profiled in a study of T cell responses to AZD1222 COVID-19 vaccine. Profiling relied on immunoSEQ multiplex PCR, and the TCRdb table lists in-frame clones only, not all of them. The sample yields about 82,000 clones, approximately 85% seen once. The CDR3 runs to 14 residues. V was clipped by 10 bases and J by 5 bases, with 17 bases between them. Germline-derived CDR1 and CDR2 are KGHDR and SFDVKD. The genes are TRBV24-1 and TRBJ2-1; D uncertain. The receptor was derived from an adult who received the AZD1222 COVID-19 vaccine. Sequenced material: peripheral blood, taken 28 days after the second AZD1222 dose. CDR3 sequence (DNA): TGTGCCACAGGGCCCGCTAGACGTAACAATGAGCAGTTCTTC. It is translated as CATGPARRNNEQFF.